This T cell receptor (beta chain) derives from a study of T-cell memory formation after mild COVID-19 (dated by TCRdb to the early 2020s). Study-wide context: TCR sequence clusters from the two donors were found to be largely donor specific. T-cell clones expanding and contracting after mild COVID-19 in two donors were tracked by longitudinal TCRalpha and TCRbeta repertoire sequencing. The cohort comprised two young, previously healthy adult volunteers, one female and one male. Broader findings and caveats from the paper: Contracting CD4+ clones appeared mostly in the CM and EM memory subsets, whereas CD8+ clones were enriched in EMRA. Whether the second-wave clones peaking on day 37 were SARS-CoV-2 specific was not confirmed. Clones contracting from day 15 to 85 had balanced CD4/CD8 phenotypes, while a second wave expanding from day 15 to 37 was biased towards CD4+. Some responding clones were found in pre-infection memory, which suggests that pre-existing cross-reactive memory T cells took part in the SARS-CoV-2 response. The study included only a couple of mild cases, and larger cohorts that include severe cases with pre-infection samples were judged to be necessary.

Trimming removed 4 bases from V and 5 bases from J; the gene matches leave 8 bases unexplained. The germline V gene encodes CDR1 ENHRY and CDR2 SYGVKD. From cysteine to phenylalanine, the CDR3 is 15 amino acids long. Only CDR3 DNA remains: 45 bases, in frame from the first base. Ficoll-Paque density gradient centrifugation was used to isolate PBMCs. This clonotype was counted only a few times. Its antigen is unknown. No clone much larger than this one lies a single base away; base qualities are absent. The run used an Illumina NovaSeq 6000. cDNA libraries for TCRalpha and TCRbeta were prepared by 5'RACE using constant-segment primers, with sample barcodes and unique molecular identifiers added. RNA was extracted from every sample with Trizol reagent. Libraries were amplified in two PCR steps, with a second sample barcode and Illumina TruSeq adapters added in the second step. The libraries were sequenced on an Illumina NovaSeq using 2 x 150 bp paired-end reads. The authors' analysis ran thus. With migec v1.2.7, reads were demultiplexed and then collapsed into UMI-guided consensus sequences. With mixcr v2.1.11, UMI consensuses were aligned to TRA and TRB V and J templates and assembled into clonotypes. A clonotype was counted as expanded or contracted only if both edgeR and NoisET called the change significant, with noise models trained on biological replicates. edgeR calls used a false discovery rate-adjusted p below 0.01 and a log2 fold-change threshold of 1. As an exploratory analysis of dynamics, PCA with hierarchical clustering was applied to max-normalized trajectories of the 1000 most abundant clonotypes. The CD4 or CD8 phenotype of responding clones was assigned using the separately sequenced CD4+ and CD8+ repertoires. In TCRdb, the public reads were trimmed at Q25 with fastp and aligned with MiXCR, with productive beta chains retained. Merged by CDR3 protein, the rows form single entries marked with the most common genes and DNA. The V and J calls were not made by the authors but by TCRdb's processing. Counted in this sample were some 300,000 distinct CDR3 sequences; approximately 19% of them appeared once. Together, the top ten hold around 21% of the sample.

The sample was PBMCs or a T cell subset sorted from them (not recorded which). The sequence derives from a young man who had mild COVID-19 (a few samples of this study predate the infection). The sample titles of this study are shuffled in the database, so cell type and time point are left out; the donor was told from shared clones. The chain is made from TRBV10-3 and TRBJ2-5; 9 nucleotides in the junction match TRBD2. The sequenced DNA is TGTGCCATCAGTGGGCTAGCGGGGATGGGGGAGACCCAGTACTTC. The translation is CAISGLAGMGETQYF.